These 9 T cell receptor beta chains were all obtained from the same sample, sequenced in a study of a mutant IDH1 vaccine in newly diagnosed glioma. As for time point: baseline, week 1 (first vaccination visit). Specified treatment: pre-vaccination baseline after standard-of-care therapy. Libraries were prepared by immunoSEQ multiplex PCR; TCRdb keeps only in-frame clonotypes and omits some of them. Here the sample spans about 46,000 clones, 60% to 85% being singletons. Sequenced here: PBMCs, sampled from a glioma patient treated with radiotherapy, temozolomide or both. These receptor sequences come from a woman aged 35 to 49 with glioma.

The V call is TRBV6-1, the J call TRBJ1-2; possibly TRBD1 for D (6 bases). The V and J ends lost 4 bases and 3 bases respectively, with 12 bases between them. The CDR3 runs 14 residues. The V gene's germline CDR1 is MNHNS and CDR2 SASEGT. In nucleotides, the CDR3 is TGTGCCAGCAGTGGACCAAGGACAGACTATGGCTACACCTTC. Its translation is CASSGPRTDYGYTF.

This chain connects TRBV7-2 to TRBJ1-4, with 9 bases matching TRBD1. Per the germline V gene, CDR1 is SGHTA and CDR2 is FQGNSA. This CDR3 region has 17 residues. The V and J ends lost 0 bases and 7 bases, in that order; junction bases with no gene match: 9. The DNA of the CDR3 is TGTGCCAGCAGCTTAGCGCTGGCGGGACAGGGAACTGAAAAACTGTTTTTT. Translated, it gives CASSLALAGQGTEKLFF.

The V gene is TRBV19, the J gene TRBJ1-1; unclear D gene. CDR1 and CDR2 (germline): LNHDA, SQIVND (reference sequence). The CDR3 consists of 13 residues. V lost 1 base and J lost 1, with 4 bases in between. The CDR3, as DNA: TGTGCCAGTAGTATAGGGCGGAACACTGAAGCTTTCTTT. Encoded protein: CASSIGRNTEAFF.

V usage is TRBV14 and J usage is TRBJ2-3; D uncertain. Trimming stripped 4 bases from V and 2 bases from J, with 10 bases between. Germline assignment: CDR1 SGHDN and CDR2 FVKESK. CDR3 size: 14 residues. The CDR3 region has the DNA TGTGCCAGCAGCCCCCCCAGGTACACAGATACGCAGTATTTT. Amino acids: CASSPPRYTDTQYF. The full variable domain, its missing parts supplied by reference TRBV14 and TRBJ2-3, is EAGVTQFPSHSVIEKGQTVTLRCDPISGHDNLYWYRRVMGKEIKFLLHFVKESKQDESGMPNNRFLAERTGGTYSTLKVQPAELEDSGVYFCASSPPRYTDTQYFGPGTRLTVL.

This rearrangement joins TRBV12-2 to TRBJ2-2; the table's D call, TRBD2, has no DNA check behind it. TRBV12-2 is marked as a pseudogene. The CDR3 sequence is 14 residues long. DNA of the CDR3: TGTGCAAGTCGCTTAGGACTAGCTGCCGGGGAGCTGTTTTTT. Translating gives CASRLGLAAGELFF.

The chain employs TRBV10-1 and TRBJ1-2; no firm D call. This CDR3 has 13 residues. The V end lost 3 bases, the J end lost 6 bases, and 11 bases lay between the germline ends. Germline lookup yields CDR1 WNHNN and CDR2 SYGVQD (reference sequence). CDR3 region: CASSEGSGNGYTF. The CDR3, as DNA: TGCGCCAGCAGTGAAGGTTCGGGGAATGGCTACACCTTC.

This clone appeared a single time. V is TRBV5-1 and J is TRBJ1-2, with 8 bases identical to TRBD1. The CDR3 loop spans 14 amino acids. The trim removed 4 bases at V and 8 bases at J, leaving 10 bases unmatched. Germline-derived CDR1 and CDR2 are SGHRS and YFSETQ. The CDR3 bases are TGCGCCAGCAGCCCTAGGACAGGGATTGAAGGCTACACCTTC. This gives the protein CASSPRTGIEGYTF.

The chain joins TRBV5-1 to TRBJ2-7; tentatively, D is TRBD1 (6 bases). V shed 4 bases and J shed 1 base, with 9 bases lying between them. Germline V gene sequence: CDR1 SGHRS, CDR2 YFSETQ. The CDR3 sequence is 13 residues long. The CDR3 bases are TGCGCCAGCAGCACAGGACAGTCCTACGAGCAGTACTTC. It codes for CASSTGQSYEQYF.

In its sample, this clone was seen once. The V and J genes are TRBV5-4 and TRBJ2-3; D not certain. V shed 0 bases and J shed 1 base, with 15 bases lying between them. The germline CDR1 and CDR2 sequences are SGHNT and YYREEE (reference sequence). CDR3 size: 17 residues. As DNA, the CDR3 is TGTGCCAGCAGCTTGGAGTTGGTCACCCAGGGCACAGATACGCAGTATTTT. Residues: CASSLELVTQGTDTQYF.